Listed below are T cell receptor beta chains from one sample, sequenced in a study of blood T cell repertoires in COVID-19. Clones were read by immunoSEQ multiplex PCR, and TCRdb kept only the in-frame ones, dropping some. The table records about 80,000 clones, around four fifths of them present only once. Sequencing was performed on peripheral blood. The origin of the receptors is a human donor in a cohort sampled during active COVID-19. CDR3s leave out the opening cysteine and the closing phenylalanine or tryptophan. Fields, in order: V gene, D gene, J gene, CDR3 protein. A D gene is named only where the DNA matches it firmly.

TRBV6-5,.,TRBJ2-5,ASTTDRQETQY
TRBV9,TRBD1,TRBJ2-2,ASKDRANTGELF
TRBV5-1,.,TRBJ2-3,ASSFRDTQY
TRBV18,.,TRBJ2-5,ASSPDMLETQY
TRBV30,TRBD1,TRBJ1-5,AWSVPRTGEFQPQH
TRBV14,TRBD2,TRBJ2-1,ASSQAGVGGSSYNEQF
TRBV5-5,TRBD2,TRBJ2-7,ASSSGLAGPYEQY
TRBV27,.,TRBJ1-2,ASSLFLGRNYGYT
TRBV28,TRBD1,TRBJ1-2,ASSRAGTGVGYT
TRBV14,.,TRBJ1-6,ASSPTRVNNSPLH
TRBV7-8,TRBD2,TRBJ2-1,ASSLELAGRNEQF
TRBV4-2,.,TRBJ1-2,ASSQGGTGDNYGYT
TRBV7-6,.,TRBJ2-7,ASSLEDRSYEQY
TRBV12-5,TRBD1,TRBJ2-2,ASRVTGANTGELF
TRBV7-3,.,TRBJ1-1,ASSWGGPNTEAF
TRBV7-2,TRBD1,TRBJ1-1,ASSLDRGGTEAF
TRBV23-1,TRBD2,TRBJ2-5,ASSQSRARRTGLAGEGAPQY
TRBV19,.,TRBJ1-2,ASSMDRSNYGYT
TRBV5-4,.,TRBJ1-2,ASSLQGLYGYT
TRBV9,.,TRBJ2-7,ASSVGLATYEQY
TRBV2,TRBD2,TRBJ2-3,ASAGLAGRTDTQY
TRBV19,TRBD1,TRBJ1-1,ATRLTRQGVMNTEAF
TRBV7-8,.,TRBJ1-1,ASSLGEKYTEAF
TRBV13,.,TRBJ2-2,ASSLGRATGELF
TRBV27,TRBD1,TRBJ2-7,ASSAHRGVVDEQY
TRBV2,TRBD2,TRBJ2-2,ASSGEGAGELF
TRBV28,TRBD1,TRBJ2-6,ASSTPGQATGANVLT